The clone carrying this T cell receptor beta chain showed up many times. Its antigen is still unknown. The data belong to a study of T cells in Graves' hyperthyroidism and ophthalmopathy. The source material, RNA transcripts, was used to amplify TCR beta CDR3 regions. The study used the HTBI primer set for a first-round RT-PCR of the TCR CDR3. Via MiXCR, TCRdb re-called the multiplex PCR reads, giving one row per CDR3 protein. Altogether about 360,000 distinct CDR3 sequences are present, roughly 13% being singletons, with the ten largest covering around 9.2%. Losses at the gene ends were 10 bases for V and 5 bases for J; bases not matched to a gene: 7. The germline gives CDR1 MNHNS, CDR2 SASEGT. The CDR3 spans 12 residues. Uncontrolled infection, other autoimmune disease, pregnancy and lactation each barred patients from inclusion. Study-level points and caveats: Ophthalmopathy was model-predicted a median roughly 6.2 months pre-onset.

The sequenced material came from blood. The chain joins TRBV6-1 to TRBJ2-7; 8 nucleotides match TRBD2. The receptor's source is a woman under 30 with Graves' hyperthyroidism. In DNA form, the CDR3 reads TGTGCCATCCTGGGACTAGGGGACGAGCAGTACTTC. It codes for CAILGLGDEQYF.